This TCR beta chain emerged from a study of blood T cell repertoires in COVID-19 (dated by TCRdb to the early 2020s). Turning to the overall study: Samples from collaborators originated in the United States, Italy and Spain and spanned both the acute and convalescent phases of COVID-19. Samples were obtained from the ongoing ImmuneRACE study (first 160 participants) and from about 1,300 subjects provided by 6 global collaborators. HLA class I and class II types, where available, came from metadata supplied by the sample provider rather than from assay-based typing. The repertoires were made available in a free public database intended to serve as a resource for research on the immune response to SARS-CoV-2. The prospective study material was composed of cDNA or gDNA derived from T cells, B-cell-depleted T cells, or PBMCs. Sample metadata almost always included a de-identified subject ID, COVID-19 status, age in years and sex. Deeply sampled blood TCRbeta repertoires from subjects exposed to, actively infected with, or recovered from COVID-19 were included in the dataset. Overall study results and their limits: How much clinical and demographic metadata was included differed by source and by participant, and the metadata was provided uncurated.

In the prospective study, participants were about 18 to 100 years old, resided in about two dozen geographic areas of the United States, and were enrolled through a virtual design. Cohort assignment in the prospective study relied on participant-reported clinical history from a screening survey and a study questionnaire. Exposed participants had been in contact with someone with a PCR-confirmed or clinician-diagnosed COVID-19 case within 2 weeks of study entry. In the prospective study, mobile phlebotomists collected whole blood, serum and a nasopharyngeal or oropharyngeal swab from each participant. Additional blood draws and questionnaires over an approximately 2-month period could optionally be provided by prospective study participants. Before DNA extraction, blood samples from the prospective study were shipped at room temperature or frozen. TCRbeta CDR3 regions were amplified from genomic DNA using the immunoSEQ Assay, a bias-controlled multiplex PCR. Regarding the original processing steps: Within the assay, amplification of reference gene primers was used to estimate how many nucleated cells each sample contained. To quantify the absolute abundance of each unique TCRbeta CDR3 rearrangement, sequence reads were collapsed and filtered. For each sample, productive Simpson clonality was calculated as the square root of Simpson's diversity index across productive rearrangements. TCRdb mirrors the immuneACCESS table, restricted to in-frame sequences. Some clones are absent from its copies; in checked studies, under half trace to an unresolved V gene, and the reason for the others is unknown. The DNA gave D and trimming, while V, J and clone size come from that table. In this sample the table shows hundreds of thousands of clones, approximately 80% of which occur a single time. Of the sample, about 5% falls within the top ten clones.

Based on the germline V gene, the CDR1 and CDR2 sequences are SGHRS and YFSETQ. Trimming removed 4 bases from V and 0 bases from J, leaving 19 bases between the germline ends. Including cysteine and phenylalanine, the CDR3 has 17 amino acids. CDR3 DNA is the only sequence kept; it has 51 bases, read in frame from the first base. Remarks on this clone: This clone's antigen is unknown. It has no much larger one-base neighbor in the sample; base qualities were not kept.

Material: PBMCs or T cells enriched from blood (not recorded which). The sequence is built from TRBV5-1 and TRBJ1-2; confidence is insufficient to name the D gene. The sequence was obtained from a man between 35 and 55 years old who had been exposed to COVID-19. The CDR3 corresponds to CASSPDPHDRANYGYTF. The nucleotides are TGCGCCAGCAGCCCTGACCCTCACGATCGGGCTAACTATGGCTACACCTTC. This CDR3, with the reference TRBV5-1 and TRBJ1-2 proteins standing in past its ends, gives the full variable domain KAGVTQTPRYLIKTRGQQVTLSCSPISGHRSVSWYQQTPGQGLQFLFEYFSETQRNKGNFPGRFSGRQFSNSRSEMNVSTLELGDSALYLCASSPDPHDRANYGYTFGSGTRLTVV.